The present TCR beta chain was sequenced within a study of technical replicates of blood from several donors. This table comes from immunoSEQ multiplex PCR, and its TCRdb copy is limited to in-frame clones, with some not included. The sample lists about 56,000 clones; over 90% were seen once. Germline CDR1 and CDR2: SQVTM and ANQGSEA. This CDR3 has 16 amino acids. Between the trimmed V and J ends, which lost 1 base and 1 base, there was a span of 15 bases. This TCR was sampled from a human donor in good health. Some clones in this sample may be carry-over from other donors' samples. The chain carries TRBV29-1 and TRBJ2-3; possibly TRBD2 for D (5 bases). Sequencing was done on a sample of PBMCs. The CDR3: CSVEGGGTTGTDTQYF. The CDR3 nucleotides are TGCAGCGTTGAAGGTGGAGGTACTACGGGCACAGATACGCAGTATTTT.